Each of the 30 T cell receptor beta chains below was sequenced from the same sample in a study of Ad26.COV2.S vaccination and SARS-CoV-2 variants. Repertoires were generated with immunoSEQ multiplex PCR, while TCRdb's copy carries only in-frame clones and drops some. The table records some 300,000 clones, 70% to 90% of them present only once. The treatment: around 19 received Ad26.COV2.S at low or high dose, single or two shots; several received placebo; per-sample allocation not given. Sampling was done on day 63 after the first vaccine or placebo injection. This specimen was peripheral blood, taken in a trial of Ad26.COV2.S vaccine versus placebo. The receptors shown here come from a person aged 18-60 years who received the Ad26.COV2.S COVID-19 vaccine or a placebo.

This clone was observed once. The J gene is TRBJ2-1, the V gene TRBV7-2; weak D call: TRBD2 (6 bases). The germline gives CDR1 SGHTA, CDR2 FQGNSA. V was shortened by 2 bases and J by 7 bases, with 9 bases between the two germline ends. This CDR3 has 13 residues. CDR3 amino acids: CASSLRLGNEQFF. The CDR3 region has the DNA TGTGCCAGCAGCTTAAGACTAGGAAATGAGCAGTTCTTC.

The rearrangement uses TRBV2 and TRBJ2-1, with TRBD2 identical over 16 bases. Germline CDR1 and CDR2: SNHLY and FYNNEI. This CDR3 spans 19 amino acids. Trimming removed 8 bases from V and 0 bases from J; junction bases left unmatched: 10. The chain's CDR3 is CASYSGLAGGRSSYNEQFF. The CDR3, as DNA: TGTGCCAGCTACTCGGGACTAGCGGGGGGGCGGAGCTCCTACAATGAGCAGTTCTTC. Full variable domain (outside the CDR3, taken from reference TRBV2 and TRBJ2-1): EPEVTQTPSHQVTQMGQEVILRCVPISNHLYFYWYRQILGQKVEFLVSFYNNEISEKSEIFDDQFSVERPDGSNFTLKIRSTKLEDSAMYFCASYSGLAGGRSSYNEQFFGPGTRLTVL.

V gene TRBV7-9 combines with J gene TRBJ2-7; tentatively, D is TRBD1 (5 bases). V lost 4 bases to trimming and J lost 3 bases, with 13 bases between them. This CDR3 region has 14 residues. Germline CDR1 reads SEHNR; CDR2 reads FQNEAQ (reference sequence). CDR3 sequence (DNA): TGTGCCAGCAGCTCGCCAGGGAAGAACTACGAGCAGTACTTC. Protein product: CASSSPGKNYEQYF.

With respect to this clone: Other nucleotide sequences from this sample produce the same CDR3. V gene TRBV18 combines with J gene TRBJ1-2; D might be TRBD1 (6 bases). This CDR3 comprises 13 residues. The germline V gene has CDR1 KGHSH and CDR2 LQKENI. With 6 bases removed from V and 2 bases from J, the gap between germline ends came to 10 bases. The CDR3 DNA is TGTGCCAGCTCCCCCACAGGGAACTATGGCTACACCTTC. It yields the protein CASSPTGNYGYTF.

This clone was detected only a few times. The chain couples TRBV7-8 to TRBJ2-7, with a tentative D call TRBD1 (6 bases). Trimming left V 0 bases short and J 3 bases short, with 12 bases between. The germline CDR1 and CDR2 sequences are SGHVS and FQNEAQ. The CDR3 length is 15 residues. The CDR3 sequence is CASSLAPGDIYEQYF. The CDR3 nucleotides are TGTGCCAGCAGCTTAGCGCCAGGGGACATCTACGAGCAGTACTTC.

V gene TRBV2 combines with J gene TRBJ1-1; a possible D gene is TRBD1 (6 bases). V lost 6 bases, J lost 3 bases, and 20 bases lay in between. CDR3 length: 16 residues. CDR1 SNHLY and CDR2 FYNNEI come from the germline V gene. The CDR3 reads CASRLFALGQHTEAFF. The CDR3, as DNA: TGTGCCAGCAGGCTATTCGCCCTAGGACAGCACACTGAAGCTTTCTTT.

The rearrangement uses TRBV5-6 and TRBJ2-3; TRBD1 matches 7 bases. CDR1 and CDR2 (germline): SGHDT, YYEEEE. V was pared by 4 bases and J by 2 bases, with 7 bases of the junction left unmatched. The CDR3 runs to 15 residues. CDR3: CASSPTGRNTDTQYF. CDR3 bases: TGTGCCAGCAGCCCGACAGGGCGAAACACAGATACGCAGTATTTT.

V is TRBV29-1 and J is TRBJ2-6; D might be TRBD1 (6 bases). Per the germline V gene, CDR1 is SQVTM and CDR2 is ANQGSEA. V lost 7 bases and J lost 0, with 19 bases in between. The CDR3 is 17 amino acids. In nucleotides, the CDR3 is TGCAGCGCTCAGGTCGGGACAATAAGCTCTGGGGCCAACGTCCTGACTTTC. It specifies CSAQVGTISSGANVLTF.

V usage is TRBV6-5 and J usage is TRBJ1-1; a possible D gene is TRBD1 (6 bases). Germline lookup yields CDR1 MNHEY and CDR2 SVGAGI. This CDR3 spans 14 amino acids. Trimming shortened V by 6 bases and J by 0 bases, and 11 bases separated the two germline ends. For the CDR3, the DNA is TGTGCCAGCAGCAGACAGGCAATGAACACTGAAGCTTTCTTT. Its protein product is CASSRQAMNTEAFF.

The rearrangement uses TRBV5-1 and TRBJ1-1; the match to TRBD1 covers 10 bases. CDR3 size: 15 residues. J lost 6 bases, V lost 4 bases, and 9 bases had no gene match. Germline V gene sequence: CDR1 SGHRS, CDR2 YFSETQ. The CDR3 bases are TGCGCCAGCAGCACCAGGACAGGGGGAGTACCTGAAGCTTTCTTT. Amino acids: CASSTRTGGVPEAFF.

The chain uses TRBV4-3 and TRBJ2-1, with D perhaps matching TRBD2 (5 bases). Germline CDR1 is LGHNA and CDR2 is YSLEER. The CDR3 runs to 15 residues. The V end lost 2 bases, the J end lost 4 bases, and 12 bases lay between the germline ends. CDR3: CASSQPGSTYNEQFF. In DNA form, the CDR3 reads TGCGCCAGCAGCCAACCGGGATCCACATACAATGAGCAGTTCTTC.

V and J are TRBV5-4 and TRBJ1-1; TRBD1 matches 12 bases. Trimming at V came to 0 bases and at J to 11 bases, leaving 8 bases not matched to a gene. Germline assignment: CDR1 SGHNT and CDR2 YYREEE (reference sequence). This CDR3 comprises 15 residues. The CDR3 nucleotides read TGTGCCAGCAGCTTGGGGGGGACAGGGGGCGACTTGGCTTTCTTT. Protein product: CASSLGGTGGDLAFF.

This clone occurred a few times. The chain carries TRBV7-2 and TRBJ1-2; 7 positions match TRBD1. The V and J ends lost 5 bases and 5 bases, in that order; junction bases with no gene match: 8. The CDR3 has 14 amino acids. Germline-derived CDR1 and CDR2 are SGHTA and FQGNSA. CDR3 bases: TGTGCCAGCAGCCCCAGGACAGGAACTTATGGCTACACCTTC. Amino acid sequence: CASSPRTGTYGYTF.

The J gene is TRBJ1-2, the V gene TRBV30; D unclear. The germline V gene encodes CDR1 GTSNPN and CDR2 SVGIG (reference sequence). CDR3 length: 14 amino acids. Trimming stripped 2 bases from V and 8 bases from J, with 18 bases between. The CDR3 sequence: CAWSTSRHLGGYTF. The CDR3 nucleotides read TGTGCCTGGAGTACCAGCCGCCACCTGGGGGGCTACACCTTC.

The chain recombines TRBV4-3 with TRBJ2-2, with D possibly being TRBD1 or TRBD2 (6 bases each). Trimming stripped 0 bases from V and 0 bases from J, with 14 bases between. From germline, CDR1 is LGHNA and CDR2 YSLEER. The CDR3 covers 18 residues. The DNA of the CDR3 is TGCGCCAGCAGCCAAGAGTCCTCGGGGGCCGCGAACACCGGGGAGCTGTTTTTT. It translates to CASSQESSGAANTGELFF.

The chain joins TRBV7-2 to TRBJ1-5; 9 bases line up with TRBD1. The CDR3 totals 14 residues. V lost 5 bases and J lost 7; bases outside the gene matches: 6. Germline assignment: CDR1 SGHTA and CDR2 FQGNSA. The CDR3 loop is CASSGRQGEQPQHF. The CDR3 nucleotides read TGTGCCAGCAGCGGAAGACAGGGGGAACAGCCCCAGCATTTT.

This clone was counted a few times. The chain combines TRBV19 with TRBJ1-2; D gene unclear. Germline V gene sequence: CDR1 LNHDA, CDR2 SQIVND (reference sequence). The V end was cut by 6 bases, the J end by 9 bases, with 23 bases between. The CDR3 has 15 amino acids. Here the CDR3 reads CASSVDVTSGVRYTF. For the CDR3, the DNA is TGTGCCAGTAGCGTTGATGTCACCTCGGGCGTTCGCTACACCTTC.

This chain joins TRBV19 and TRBJ1-5; D is ambiguous. The CDR3 has 12 amino acids. Germline assignment: CDR1 LNHDA and CDR2 SQIVND (reference sequence). Between the trimmed V and J ends, which lost 5 bases and 6 bases, there was a span of 8 bases. The CDR3 nucleotides read TGTGCCAGTAGTGACCTGGGTCAGCCCCAGCATTTT. Translated, it gives CASSDLGQPQHF.

Only a few counts were recorded for this clone. The V and J genes are TRBV10-3 and TRBJ1-2, with 9 bases identical to TRBD1. The V gene's germline CDR1 is ENHRY and CDR2 SYGVKD. V shed 7 bases, J shed 8 bases, and the junction held 14 bases outside the gene matches. The CDR3 is 15 residues long. CDR3 sequence (DNA): TGTGCCATCAACACGGGACAGGGTGAAGGTGGGGGCTACACCTTC. Encoded protein: CAINTGQGEGGGYTF.

This clone is a singleton in its sample. This chain joins TRBV29-1 and TRBJ1-1, with D maybe TRBD1 (6 bases). CDR3 length: 13 amino acids. Germline V gives CDR1 SQVTM, CDR2 ANQGSEA. Trimming pared 8 bases from V and 5 bases from J, leaving 18 bases between. The CDR3 DNA is TGCAGCATTCAAACAGGGTGGGGTACTGAAGCTTTCTTT. As protein: CSIQTGWGTEAFF.

Here the CDR3 DNA reads TGTGCCAGCCGCCAGACTGGGGCCAACGTCCTGACTTTC. It codes for CASRQTGANVLTF. V gene TRBV6-2 or TRBV6-3 combines with J gene TRBJ2-6, with no clear D. Germline-derived CDR1 and CDR2 are MNHEY and SVGEGT. The V end lost 8 bases, the J end lost 2 bases, and 7 bases lay between the germline ends. This CDR3 contains 13 residues.

The J gene is TRBJ1-2, the V gene TRBV19; D is unclear. The germline CDR1 and CDR2 sequences are LNHDA and SQIVND (reference sequence). The germline V and J ends were trimmed by 1 base and 5 bases, with 11 bases remaining between them. This CDR3 has 14 residues. CDR3 in DNA: TGTGCCAGTAGTATAGCCAGAAACCTTTATGGCTACACCTTC. This codes for CASSIARNLYGYTF.

The J gene is TRBJ1-2, the V gene TRBV5-1; no clear D gene. Germline loops: CDR1 SGHRS, CDR2 YFSETQ. The CDR3 runs to 11 residues. V was shortened by 0 bases and J by 13 bases, with 10 bases between the two germline ends. CDR3 amino acids: CASSLGYRPTF. In DNA, the CDR3 is TGCGCCAGCAGCTTGGGGTACAGACCCACCTTC.

The chain combines TRBV30 with TRBJ1-2; tentatively, D is TRBD1 (5 bases). Germline V gives CDR1 GTSNPN, CDR2 SVGIG (reference sequence). Trimming cost V 4 bases and J 3 bases, with 12 bases left between them. The CDR3 totals 13 residues. The CDR3: CAWTATADYGYTF. CDR3 sequence (DNA): TGTGCCTGGACTGCGACAGCGGACTATGGCTACACCTTC.

The chain employs TRBV7-3 and TRBJ2-3; unclear D gene. Germline V lookup: CDR1 SGHTA, CDR2 FQGTGA. The CDR3 has 16 amino acids. The V and J ends lost 1 base and 4 bases respectively, with 15 bases between them. Here the CDR3 DNA reads TGTGCCAGCAGCTTAATGGCAGGCGGTGGTGCAGATACGCAGTATTTT. This translates into CASSLMAGGGADTQYF.

In this sample, this clone turned up a few times. J is TRBJ1-2 and V is TRBV18; TRBD1 is a possible D gene (5 bases). Germline V CDR1 and CDR2: KGHSH, LQKENI. V lost 3 bases and J 0 bases, leaving 17 bases between the germline ends. CDR3 size: 17 residues. This CDR3 is CASSPSLGAGANYGYTF. For the CDR3, the DNA is TGTGCCAGCTCACCGTCGTTAGGGGCAGGAGCTAACTATGGCTACACCTTC.

The chain's CDR3 is CASSQDRGDYGYTF. The CDR3 DNA sequence: TGTGCCAGCAGCCAAGATAGGGGAGACTATGGCTACACCTTC. The chain employs TRBV14 and TRBJ1-2; the D gene is possibly TRBD1 (5 bases). The germline V gene has CDR1 SGHDN and CDR2 FVKESK. The CDR3 runs to 14 residues. V lost 0 bases, J lost 3 bases, and 8 bases lay in between.

This chain connects TRBV11-2 to TRBJ2-7; 8 bases map to TRBD2. The J segment lost 6 bases and the V segment lost 5 bases, leaving 12 bases of the junction unmatched. Germline lookup yields CDR1 SGHAT and CDR2 FQNNGV. The CDR3 totals 15 residues. CDR3 region: CASSIQPGLGGEQYF. The CDR3 coding sequence is TGTGCCAGCAGCATCCAACCGGGACTAGGAGGCGAGCAGTACTTC.

V is TRBV10-3 and J is TRBJ2-7; 9 nucleotides line up with TRBD1. Trimming cost V 6 bases and J 5 bases; bases outside gene matches: 8. CDR3 length equals 14 residues. In germline, CDR1 is ENHRY, CDR2 SYGVKD. CDR3 amino acids: CAISDGQGIDEQYF. CDR3 DNA: TGTGCCATCAGCGACGGACAGGGGATAGACGAGCAGTACTTC.

The rearrangement links TRBV15 to TRBJ2-5; 15 bases fit TRBD2. Unmatched junction bases numbered 8, after V lost 0 bases and J lost 3 bases. Germline CDR1 reads LNHNV; CDR2 reads YYDKDF (reference sequence). The CDR3 has 19 amino acids. The CDR3 DNA reads as TGTGCCACCAGCAGAGACCGGACTAGCGGGGGGGCCTGGGAAGAGACCCAGTACTTC. The encoded protein is CATSRDRTSGGAWEETQYF.